This entry features one TCR beta chain sequence. As yet, its antigen is unknown. Extraction of RNA together with DNA used about 17-31 mg of unsorted bulk tissue. A constant-region primer served to make TCR beta cDNA from about 0.45 ug total RNA. Three rounds of nested multiplex PCR with slightly modified ARM-PCR produced TCR beta libraries. TRBV1-TRBV30 forward primers paired with a C-beta reverse primer were used in the first two PCR rounds, which ran approximately 10 cycles each. One entry per CDR3 protein results from TCRdb running MiXCR on the multiplex PCR reads. The sample includes 90,000 to 150,000 distinct CDR3 sequences, around 65% of them seen just once. The entry originates in a study of tumor-infiltrating lymphocytes in primary liver carcinoma. Regarding the study as a whole: Blood trailed tumors significantly in top-250-clone fraction (p = 0.039). Less overlap was seen in tumor-adjacent and tumor-blood pairs than in tumor region pairs.

V gave up 1 base and J gave up 0 bases, with 12 bases separating them. Germline CDR1 LGHDT, CDR2 YNNKEL (reference sequence). The CDR3 extends over 16 amino acids. This chain connects TRBV3-1 to TRBJ1-1; D not resolved. The specimen sequenced was tumor-adjacent normal liver tissue. The receptor was derived from an older woman with primary liver carcinoma and hepatitis B virus infection. CDR3 coding DNA: TGTGCCAGCAGCCAAGCGGGCGGCCTTTTGAACACTGAAGCTTTCTTT. Translating it yields CASSQAGGLLNTEAFF.